Each of the 29 T cell receptor beta chains below was sequenced from the same sample in a study of blood T cell repertoires in COVID-19. Sequenced by immunoSEQ multiplex PCR; TCRdb stores in-frame clones only, minus some. The repertoire holds approximately 96,000 clones, with 90% to 95% as singletons. Sequencing was carried out using peripheral blood. The receptors here all came from a human donor with active COVID-19. The donor label of this sample is uncertain.

The count of this clone is one. The chain uses TRBV27 and TRBJ2-2; 7 positions agree with TRBD2. The germline CDR1 and CDR2 sequences are MNHEY and SMNVEV (reference sequence). Trimming cost V 7 bases and J 7 bases; bases outside gene matches: 12. This CDR3 has 15 residues. Here the CDR3 DNA reads TGTGCCAGCACCCTCGGGGGGATGGTGGGCGGGGAGCTGTTTTTT. This encodes CASTLGGMVGGELFF.

Only one count was recorded for this clone. The CDR3 nucleotides are TGTGCCAGCAGTTTAGGGGTGGCTGGAAACACCATATATTTT. As protein: CASSLGVAGNTIYF. This chain uses TRBV6-6 with TRBJ1-3; tentatively, D is TRBD1 (5 bases). CDR1 and CDR2 (germline): MNHNY, SVGAGI (reference sequence). The CDR3 length is 14 residues. Trimming left V 4 bases short and J 2 bases short, with 9 bases between.

The rearrangement uses TRBV2 and TRBJ2-3; 12 bases fit TRBD2. This CDR3 contains 15 residues. From germline, CDR1 is SNHLY and CDR2 FYNNEI. After removal of 7 bases from V and 0 bases from J, the junction contained 2 bases not matched to a gene. The DNA of the CDR3 is TGTGCCAGCAAGACTAGCGGGGGTAGCACAGATACGCAGTATTTT. It yields the protein CASKTSGGSTDTQYF.

The chain recombines TRBV27 with TRBJ2-4, with D maybe TRBD1 (6 bases). Germline CDR1 is MNHEY and CDR2 is SMNVEV (reference sequence). The CDR3 loop spans 17 amino acids. V was trimmed by 6 bases and J by 3 bases, leaving 21 bases between them. CDR3 sequence reads: CASSRLDSEFIKNIQYF. The CDR3 DNA sequence: TGTGCCAGCAGCCGCCTGGACAGCGAATTCATCAAAAACATTCAGTACTTC.

This clone was seen a handful of times. The chain uses TRBV19 and TRBJ1-1; tentatively, D is TRBD1 (6 bases). There are 15 residues in the CDR3. Between the trimmed V and J ends, which lost 4 bases and 5 bases, there was a span of 17 bases. Per germline, CDR1 LNHDA and CDR2 SQIVND (reference sequence). CDR3 in amino acids: CASSSGTGRGTEAFF. The CDR3 nucleotides are TGTGCCAGTAGTAGCGGCACAGGGAGAGGGACTGAAGCTTTCTTT. The complete variable domain, with remaining parts taken from reference TRBV19 and TRBJ1-1, reads DGGITQSPKYLFRKEGQNVTLSCEQNLNHDAMYWYRQDPGQGLRLIYYSQIVNDFQKGDIAEGYSVSREKKESFPLTVTSAQKNPTAFYLCASSSGTGRGTEAFFGQGTRLTVV.

The rearrangement uses TRBV5-1 and TRBJ1-2; 7 bases are shared with TRBD1. J lost 0 bases, V lost 4 bases, and 9 bases had no gene match. CDR3 size: 16 residues. The germline V gene encodes CDR1 SGHRS and CDR2 YFSETQ. CDR3 region: CASSRGQDPTNYGYTF. In DNA form, the CDR3 reads TGCGCCAGCAGCAGAGGACAGGACCCTACTAACTATGGCTACACCTTC.

The chain uses TRBV19 and TRBJ2-7, with D tentatively TRBD2 (6 bases). Germline CDR1 LNHDA, CDR2 SQIVND (reference sequence). Trimming took off 8 bases at V and 0 bases at J, with 17 bases between the two ends. This CDR3 comprises 15 residues. The CDR3: CASSASGTYSYEQYF. DNA of the CDR3: TGTGCCAGTTCCGCCTCCGGGACTTACTCCTACGAGCAGTACTTC.

The J gene is TRBJ1-6, the V gene TRBV3-1 (or the pseudogene TRBV3-2); D perhaps matches TRBD1 (5 bases). V was trimmed by 1 base and J by 10 bases, leaving 14 bases between them. The CDR3 sequence is 15 residues long. Germline V gives CDR1 LGHDT, CDR2 YNNKEL (reference sequence). CDR3 in amino acids: CASSQGSRAVSPLHF. The CDR3 region has the DNA TGTGCCAGCAGCCAAGGTTCCAGGGCGGTGTCACCCCTCCACTTT.

The chain joins TRBV7-9 to TRBJ2-5; the D is unclear. V shed 8 bases and J shed 1 base, with 17 bases lying between them. Germline-derived CDR1 and CDR2 are SEHNR and FQNEAQ (reference sequence). CDR3 length equals 15 residues. The CDR3 sequence: CASALGQHSQETQYF. For the CDR3, the DNA is TGTGCCAGCGCCCTGGGCCAGCACTCCCAAGAGACCCAGTACTTC. Looking up the rest from reference TRBV7-9 and TRBJ2-5 gives the full variable domain: DTGVSQNPRHKITKRGQNVTFRCDPISEHNRLYWYRQTLGQGPEFLTYFQNEAQLEKSRLLSDRFSAERPKGSFSTLEIQRTEQGDSAMYLCASALGQHSQETQYFGPGTRLLVL.

The rearrangement uses TRBV5-4 and TRBJ2-2; the match to TRBD1 covers 7 bases. This CDR3 spans 15 amino acids. Germline loops: CDR1 SGHNT, CDR2 YYREEE (reference sequence). The V and J ends lost 3 bases and 4 bases, in that order; junction bases with no gene match: 6. CDR3 DNA: TGTGCCAGCAGCTCAGGACAGGTGGTCACCGGGGAGCTGTTTTTT. This codes for CASSSGQVVTGELFF.

The chain is built from TRBV2 and TRBJ1-2, with 7 nucleotides matching TRBD1. Per the germline V gene, CDR1 is SNHLY and CDR2 is FYNNEI. With 6 bases clipped from V and 0 bases from J, the junction kept 4 bases outside the gene matches. The CDR3 is 14 residues long. The CDR3 bases are TGTGCCAGCAGCCGGGACAGTACTAACTATGGCTACACCTTC. Its translation is CASSRDSTNYGYTF.

V and J are TRBV7-8 and TRBJ2-1, with D possibly being TRBD1 (5 bases). The V end was cut by 4 bases, the J end by 10 bases, with 11 bases between. Per germline, CDR1 SGHVS and CDR2 FQNEAQ. This CDR3 has 12 residues. The CDR3 DNA reads as TGTGCCAGCAGCTCCGATTGGGGCGAGCAGTTCTTC. Its translation: CASSSDWGEQFF. The complete variable domain, with remaining parts taken from reference TRBV7-8 and TRBJ2-1, reads GAGVSQSPRYKVAKRGQDVALRCDPISGHVSLFWYQQALGQGPEFLTYFQNEAQLDKSGLPSDRFFAERPEGSVSTLKIQRTQQEDSAVYLCASSSDWGEQFFGPGTRLTVL.

The chain carries TRBV4-1 and TRBJ2-1; 8 bases are a match to TRBD1. Germline CDR1 MGHRA, CDR2 YSYEKL. After removal of 0 bases from V and 9 bases from J, the junction contained 7 bases not matched to a gene. The length of the CDR3 is 15 residues. This CDR3 is CASSQDGDRRSEQFF. As DNA, the CDR3 is TGCGCCAGCAGCCAAGATGGGGACAGGCGTTCTGAGCAGTTCTTC.

The CDR3 loop reads CASTGRNTEAFF. The CDR3 nucleotides are TGTGCCAGCACAGGTAGGAACACTGAAGCTTTCTTT. The chain uses TRBV6-5 and TRBJ1-1; D is unclear. Germline V CDR1 and CDR2: MNHEY, SVGAGI. The V end was cut by 7 bases, the J end by 1 base, with 7 bases between. CDR3 length: 12 amino acids.

The gene calls are TRBV18 and TRBJ1-3; 7 nucleotides match TRBD1. The germline V gene encodes CDR1 KGHSH and CDR2 LQKENI. With V trimmed by 0 bases and J by 0 bases, 5 bases remained unmatched. The CDR3 length is 17 residues. In nucleotides, the CDR3 is TGTGCCAGCTCACCACCGGGACAGCGGTTCTCTGGAAACACCATATATTTT. It specifies CASSPPGQRFSGNTIYF.

DNA for the CDR3: TGTGCCATCCAGACTAGCCCATTAGAGACCCAGTACTTC. Translation: CAIQTSPLETQYF. This chain joins TRBV10-3 and TRBJ2-5, with TRBD2 matching 7 bases. Per the germline V gene, CDR1 is ENHRY and CDR2 is SYGVKD. The CDR3 length is 13 residues. V dropped 8 bases and J dropped 4; count of bases not matched to a gene: 7.

The chain has TRBV3-1 (or the pseudogene TRBV3-2) and TRBJ2-7; D remains unclear. The CDR3 totals 14 residues. The germline CDR1 and CDR2 sequences are LGHDT and YNNKEL (reference sequence). Trimming took off 3 bases at V and 2 bases at J, with 11 bases between the two ends. CDR3 sequence (DNA): TGTGCCAGCAGCCACCCCGGTTTTACCTACGAGCAGTACTTC. It is translated as CASSHPGFTYEQYF.

This chain links TRBV10-3 with TRBJ2-3; 8 bases are shared with TRBD2. Trimming cost V 8 bases and J 1 base; bases outside gene matches: 11. The CDR3 contains 16 residues. Germline lookup yields CDR1 ENHRY and CDR2 SYGVKD. The CDR3 bases are TGTGCCATCCACCCCGGGGGGGAGCGGGGCACAGATACGCAGTATTTT. This sequence encodes CAIHPGGERGTDTQYF.

The chain uses TRBV18 and TRBJ2-2; maybe TRBD1 (6 bases). The CDR3 contains 15 residues. Per the germline V gene, CDR1 is KGHSH and CDR2 is LQKENI. V dropped 2 bases and J dropped 5 bases, with 12 bases sitting between them. The CDR3 loop reads CASSPRDTETGELFF. In DNA, the CDR3 is TGTGCCAGCTCACCAAGGGACACGGAGACCGGGGAGCTGTTTTTT. The whole variable domain, filled in from reference TRBV18 and TRBJ2-2, reads NAGVMQNPRHLVRRRGQEARLRCSPMKGHSHVYWYRQLPEEGLKFMVYLQKENIIDESGMPKERFSAEFPKEGPSILRIQQVVRGDSAAYFCASSPRDTETGELFFGEGSRLTVL.

This chain joins TRBV18 and TRBJ2-3, with 7 bases fitting TRBD1. This CDR3 comprises 13 residues. Germline CDR1 and CDR2: KGHSH and LQKENI. V lost 4 bases, J lost 8 bases, and 6 bases stayed unmatched. CDR3 in amino acids: CASSQGAPATQYF. CDR3 DNA: TGTGCCAGCTCACAGGGGGCCCCGGCTACGCAGTATTTT.

The chain employs TRBV20-1 and TRBJ2-1; D remains ambiguous. CDR1 and CDR2 from the germline V gene are DFQATT and SNEGSKA (reference sequence). This CDR3 is built from 11 residues. V was clipped by 3 bases and J by 7 bases, with 7 bases between them. The CDR3 DNA reads as TGCAGTGCTAGCCAGTTGAATGAGCAGTTCTTC. Protein: CSASQLNEQFF.

The J gene is TRBJ2-5, the V gene TRBV11-2, with TRBD2 matching 8 bases. From germline, CDR1 is SGHAT and CDR2 FQNNGV. CDR3 length: 14 amino acids. The V and J ends lost 4 bases and 9 bases, in that order; junction bases with no gene match: 10. The chain's CDR3 is CASSYGLAEHAQYF. CDR3 in DNA: TGTGCCAGCAGCTACGGACTAGCCGAGCATGCCCAGTACTTC. Drawing the rest from reference TRBV11-2 and TRBJ2-5, the complete variable domain is EAGVAQSPRYKIIEKRQSVAFWCNPISGHATLYWYQQILGQGPKLLIQFQNNGVVDDSQLPKDRFSAERLKGVDSTLKIQPAKLEDSAVYLCASSYGLAEHAQYFGPGTRLLVL.

The V and J genes are TRBV3-1 (or the pseudogene TRBV3-2) and TRBJ1-1; 7 bases fit TRBD1. CDR1 and CDR2 (germline): LGHDT, YNNKEL (reference sequence). The CDR3 totals 14 residues. The trim removed 4 bases at V and 7 bases at J, leaving 9 bases unmatched. The CDR3 loop reads CASSRDRATGEAFF. The DNA for the CDR3 is TGTGCCAGCAGCCGAGACAGGGCCACTGGTGAAGCTTTCTTT.

The sample holds one count of this clone. The rearrangement joins TRBV2 to TRBJ2-1; the match to TRBD2 covers 11 bases. This CDR3 spans 13 amino acids. Germline-derived CDR1 and CDR2 are SNHLY and FYNNEI. The junction had 6 bases not matched to a gene; V was cut back by 10 bases and J by 7 bases. CDR3 coding DNA: TGTGCCATCACTAGCGGGAGTGGGAATGAGCAGTTCTTC. It translates to CAITSGSGNEQFF.

This clone was recorded only once. The chain carries TRBV25-1 and TRBJ2-7; tentative D call: TRBD2 (5 bases). The length of the CDR3 is 15 residues. V lost 4 bases to trimming and J lost 3 bases, with 16 bases between them. Germline CDR1 MGHDK, CDR2 SYGVNS. The CDR3 sequence is CASSGGLGNFYEQYF. The CDR3 DNA is TGTGCCAGCAGTGGAGGGTTAGGGAATTTCTACGAGCAGTACTTC.

V gene TRBV5-5 combines with J gene TRBJ2-7; 8 nucleotides line up with TRBD1. The CDR3 has 13 amino acids. CDR1 and CDR2 from the germline V gene are SGHKS and YYEKEE (reference sequence). The V and J ends lost 2 bases and 6 bases, in that order; junction bases with no gene match: 4. CDR3 sequence (DNA): TGTGCCAGCAGCTTACAGGGGGTAGGCGAGCAGTACTTC. Its protein is CASSLQGVGEQYF.

The chain carries TRBV13 and TRBJ1-1; weak D call: TRBD1 (5 bases). This CDR3 has 17 amino acids. Trimming took 0 bases from V and 3 from J, leaving 17 bases between them. Germline values: CDR1 PRHDT, CDR2 FYEKMQ (reference sequence). The CDR3 is CASSLGYKGARDTEAFF. The CDR3 DNA sequence: TGTGCCAGCAGCTTAGGGTACAAAGGGGCCAGGGACACTGAAGCTTTCTTT.

V gene TRBV23-1 combines with J gene TRBJ2-2, with TRBD1 as a possible D gene (5 bases). TRBV23-1 is an open reading frame, and its role is uncertain. Deletions cut 4 bases from V and 7 bases from J, with 13 bases between. This CDR3 has 14 residues. CDR3 nucleotides: TGCGCCAGCAGTCGGGTCAGGGCCGGCGGGGAGCTGTTTTTT. It encodes CASSRVRAGGELFF.

A few counts support this clone. The rearrangement joins TRBV11-3 to TRBJ1-3, with D possibly TRBD1 on 5 matching bases. This CDR3 comprises 17 residues. V lost 0 bases to trimming and J lost 5 bases, with 17 bases between them. Germline loops: CDR1 SGHNT, CDR2 YENEEA. The CDR3 DNA reads TGTGCCAGCAGCTTAGAAACGCAGGGAAGCGTCCGAAACACCATATATTTT. It is translated as CASSLETQGSVRNTIYF.